This TCR beta chain appears in the sequencing data of a study of blood T cell repertoires in COVID-19. About the study: Sites across the United States, Italy and Spain contributed samples from acute and convalescent COVID-19. The cDNA or gDNA used as material had been derived from T cells, B-cell-depleted T cells, or PBMCs.

Germline CDR1 MDHEN, CDR2 SYDVKM. V was clipped by 3 bases and J by 2 bases, with 13 bases between them. The CDR3 covers 15 residues. This clone was detected a few times. Authors' processing steps: From reference gene primer amplification, estimates of nucleated cell counts were derived. Here immunoSEQ multiplex PCR was the method, and the copy in TCRdb shows in-frame clones only, minus some. From that table come the V and J calls and clone size; the DNA was used to work out D and trimming. Of 200,000 to 300,000 clones detected, roughly four fifths appear once; the ten largest clones hold approximately 9.6%.

The sequenced sample consisted of peripheral blood. The sequence was collected from a woman aged 80 or over with acute or convalescent COVID-19. The chain couples TRBV28 to TRBJ1-2; weak D call: TRBD1 (5 bases). CDR3 nucleotides: TGTGCCAGCAGTTTTTTTAGGGGCGAAAACTATGGCTACACCTTC. The encoded protein is CASSFFRGENYGYTF.